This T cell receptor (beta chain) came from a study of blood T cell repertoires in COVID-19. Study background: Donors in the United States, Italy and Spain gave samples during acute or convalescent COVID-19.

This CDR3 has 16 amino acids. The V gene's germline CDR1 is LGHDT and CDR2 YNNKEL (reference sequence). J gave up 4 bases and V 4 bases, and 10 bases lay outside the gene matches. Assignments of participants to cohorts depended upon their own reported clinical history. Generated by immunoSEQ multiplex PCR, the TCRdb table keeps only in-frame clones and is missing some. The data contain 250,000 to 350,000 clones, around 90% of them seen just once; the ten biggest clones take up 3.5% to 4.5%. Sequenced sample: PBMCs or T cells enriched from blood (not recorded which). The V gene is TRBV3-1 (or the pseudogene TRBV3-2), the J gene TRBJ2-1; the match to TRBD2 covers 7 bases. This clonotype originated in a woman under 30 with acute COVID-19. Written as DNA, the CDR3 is TGTGCCAGCAGCCCGTCGGATACGGGGGGATACAATGAGCAGTTCTTC. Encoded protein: CASSPSDTGGYNEQFF.